Listed here are 5 T cell receptor beta chains from one sample, sequenced in a study of cytomegalovirus exposure and HLA in healthy donors. Both 60 Vbeta primers and 13 Jbeta primers went into the PCR. TCRdb's copy holds only in-frame clones and misses some; the assay was immunoSEQ multiplex PCR. The table lists around 100,000 clones, almost 70% of them singletons. The sequencing sample was made of PBMCs. These TCRs come from a man younger than 45 in good health and CMV-seropositive.

The CDR3 DNA follows: TGTGCCAGCAACTCGGTGGGCGGGAGATCGAGGGAGCAGTACGTC. It specifies CASNSVGGRSREQYV. The chain combines TRBV7-2 with TRBJ2-7; 7 bases align to TRBD2. The V and J ends lost 7 bases and 7 bases, in that order; junction bases with no gene match: 16. Germline V lookup: CDR1 SGHTA, CDR2 FQGNSA. CDR3 length: 15 residues.

V usage is TRBV2 and J usage is TRBJ2-2; a possible D gene is TRBD2 (5 bases). This CDR3 region has 13 residues. The germline CDR1 and CDR2 sequences are SNHLY and FYNNEI. V was trimmed by 10 bases and J by 7 bases, leaving 16 bases between them. The DNA for the CDR3 is TGTGCCACATCCATCGGGGTAGACGGGGAGCTGTTTTTT. It specifies CATSIGVDGELFF.

This clone was seen just once. This sample also contains other DNA sequences that code for the same CDR3. The CDR3 DNA is TGTGCCAGCAGCCCCGGTTTAGCGGGGGGGGCAGATACGCAGTATTTT. Translated, it gives CASSPGLAGGADTQYF. The genes are TRBV2 and TRBJ2-3; 11 bases are shared with TRBD2. J gave up 4 bases and V 6 bases, and 9 bases lay outside the gene matches. The CDR3 totals 16 residues. The germline V gene encodes CDR1 SNHLY and CDR2 FYNNEI.

The chain employs TRBV11-2 and TRBJ1-5, with TRBD1 matching over 8 bases. CDR3 length equals 16 residues. Germline loops: CDR1 SGHAT, CDR2 FQNNGV. Trimming removed 1 base from V and 2 bases from J; junction bases left unmatched: 4. Here the CDR3 reads CASSLAGGYGNQPQHF. The CDR3 DNA is TGTGCCAGCAGCTTAGCAGGGGGCTATGGCAATCAGCCCCAGCATTTT. The full variable domain, with the rest looked up from reference TRBV11-2 and TRBJ1-5, is EAGVAQSPRYKIIEKRQSVAFWCNPISGHATLYWYQQILGQGPKLLIQFQNNGVVDDSQLPKDRFSAERLKGVDSTLKIQPAKLEDSAVYLCASSLAGGYGNQPQHFGDGTRLSIL.

This clone was seen more than once but under ten times. This CDR3 is also generated by other DNA sequences in the sample. V usage is TRBV28 and J usage is TRBJ1-1; 7 positions match TRBD1. Per germline, CDR1 MDHEN and CDR2 SYDVKM. V lost 7 bases, J lost 8 bases, and 19 bases stayed unmatched. The CDR3 loop spans 16 amino acids. The CDR3 protein is CASTLPGQGVDMEAFF. In nucleotides, the CDR3 is TGTGCCAGCACCCTCCCGGGGCAGGGGGTAGATATGGAAGCTTTCTTT.